This T cell receptor beta chain was observed in a study of shared clonotypes between healthy human individuals. The study's findings and limits: The study found lower generation probabilities in non-shared clonotypes than in those shared by all four donors.

Repertoires were generated with immunoSEQ multiplex PCR, while TCRdb's copy carries only in-frame clones and drops some. The sample carries some 2.1 million clones, about 95% recorded once. Everyone who donated was a Caucasian adult who lived in Nashville, Tennessee. CD4+ cells were split into CD45RA+ naive and CD45RA-negative memory subsets. Per germline, CDR1 GTSNPN and CDR2 SVGIG (reference sequence). Deletions cut 4 bases from V and 1 base from J, with 10 bases between. The CDR3 covers 13 residues. Of note for this clone: The target antigen is unknown.

The receptor was derived from a man between 18 and 35 years old in good health. The chain links TRBV30 to TRBJ1-2; D call uncertain. Sequences were obtained from naive CD4+ T cells sorted from blood. As to subset: CD45RA+ positively selected. The CDR3 DNA reads TGTGCCTGGACCGCAAACCTTAACTATGGCTACACCTTC. Translation: CAWTANLNYGYTF. The complete variable domain, with remaining parts taken from reference TRBV30 and TRBJ1-2, reads SQTIHQWPATLVQPVGSPLSLECTVEGTSNPNLYWYRQAAGRGLQLLFYSVGIGQISSEVPQNLSASRPQDRQFILSSKKLLLSDSGFYLCAWTANLNYGYTFGSGTRLTVV.